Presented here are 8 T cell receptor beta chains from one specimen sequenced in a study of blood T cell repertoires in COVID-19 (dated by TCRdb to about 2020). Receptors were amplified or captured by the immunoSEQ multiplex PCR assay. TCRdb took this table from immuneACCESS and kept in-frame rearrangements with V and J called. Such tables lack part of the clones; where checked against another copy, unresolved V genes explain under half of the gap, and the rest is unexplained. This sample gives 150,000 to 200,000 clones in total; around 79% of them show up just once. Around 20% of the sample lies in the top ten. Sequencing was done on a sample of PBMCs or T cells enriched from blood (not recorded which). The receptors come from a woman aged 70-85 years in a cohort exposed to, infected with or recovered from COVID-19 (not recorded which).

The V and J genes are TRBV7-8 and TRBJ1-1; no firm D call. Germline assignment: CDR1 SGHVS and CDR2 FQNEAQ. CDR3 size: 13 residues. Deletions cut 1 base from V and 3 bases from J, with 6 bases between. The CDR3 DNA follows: TGTGCCAGCAGCTTAGTAACGGACACTGAAGCTTTCTTT. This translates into CASSLVTDTEAFF.

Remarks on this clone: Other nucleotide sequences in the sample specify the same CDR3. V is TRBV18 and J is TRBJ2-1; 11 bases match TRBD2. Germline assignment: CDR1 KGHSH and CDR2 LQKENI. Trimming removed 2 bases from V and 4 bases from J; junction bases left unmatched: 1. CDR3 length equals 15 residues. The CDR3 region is CASSPGTSGYNEQFF. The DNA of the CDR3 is TGTGCCAGCTCACCAGGGACTAGCGGTTACAATGAGCAGTTCTTC.

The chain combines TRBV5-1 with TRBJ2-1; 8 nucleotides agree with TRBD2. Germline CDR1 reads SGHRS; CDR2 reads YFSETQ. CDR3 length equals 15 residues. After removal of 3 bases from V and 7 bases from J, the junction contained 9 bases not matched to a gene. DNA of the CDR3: TGCGCCAGCAGCTCCTTTTCGGGAGGGCATAATGAGCAGTTCTTC. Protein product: CASSSFSGGHNEQFF.

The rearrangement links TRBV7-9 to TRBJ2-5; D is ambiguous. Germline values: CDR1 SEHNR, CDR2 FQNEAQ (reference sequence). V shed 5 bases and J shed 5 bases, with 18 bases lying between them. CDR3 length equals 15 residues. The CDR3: CASSLLVDGVETQYF. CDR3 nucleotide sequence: TGTGCCAGCAGCCTCCTCGTCGACGGAGTGGAGACCCAGTACTTC.

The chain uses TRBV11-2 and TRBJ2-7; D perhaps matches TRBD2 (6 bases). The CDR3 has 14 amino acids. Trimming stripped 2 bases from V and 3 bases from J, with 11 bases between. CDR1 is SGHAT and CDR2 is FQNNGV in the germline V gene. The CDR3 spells CASSLPMGGYEQYF. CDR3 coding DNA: TGTGCCAGCAGCTTACCAATGGGGGGCTACGAGCAGTACTTC.

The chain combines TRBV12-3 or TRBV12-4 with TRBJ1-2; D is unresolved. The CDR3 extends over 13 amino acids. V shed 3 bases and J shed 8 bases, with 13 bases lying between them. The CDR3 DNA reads TGTGCCAGCAGTTTCACCCTGGCAAACGGCTACACCTTC. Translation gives CASSFTLANGYTF.

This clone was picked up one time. The CDR3 bases are TGTGCCAGCAGTTCAGGACAGGCAACTAATGAAAAACTGTTTTTT. It specifies CASSSGQATNEKLFF. The V and J genes are TRBV2 and TRBJ1-4, with 7 bases matching TRBD1. The germline gives CDR1 SNHLY, CDR2 FYNNEI. V lost 5 bases, J lost 0 bases, and 3 bases stayed unmatched. There are 15 residues in the CDR3.

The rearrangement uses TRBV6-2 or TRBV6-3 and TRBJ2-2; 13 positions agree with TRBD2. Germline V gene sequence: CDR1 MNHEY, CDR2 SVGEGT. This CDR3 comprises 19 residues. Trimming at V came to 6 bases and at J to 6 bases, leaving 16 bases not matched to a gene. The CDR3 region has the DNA TGTGCCAGCAGCCCCGGGGGCTTCGGACTAGCGGGAGTCCCCGGGGAGCTGTTTTTT. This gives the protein CASSPGGFGLAGVPGELFF.